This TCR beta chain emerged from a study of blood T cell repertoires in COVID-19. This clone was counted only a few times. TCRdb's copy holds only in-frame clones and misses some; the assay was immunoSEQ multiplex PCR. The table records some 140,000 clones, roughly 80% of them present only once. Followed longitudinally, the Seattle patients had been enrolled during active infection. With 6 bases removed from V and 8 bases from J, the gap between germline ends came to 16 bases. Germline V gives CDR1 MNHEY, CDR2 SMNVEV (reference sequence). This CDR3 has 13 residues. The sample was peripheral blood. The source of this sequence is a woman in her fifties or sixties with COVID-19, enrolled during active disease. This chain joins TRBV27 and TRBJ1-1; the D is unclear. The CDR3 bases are TGTGCCAGCAGCCTTCAACCGCGGGTGGAAGCTTTCTTT. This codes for CASSLQPRVEAFF.